This TCR beta chain was profiled in a study of vaccination effects on CD4 cells after COVID-19. Study conclusions and caveats: Long after vaccination, the clones induced by infection and by vaccine shrank markedly in size.

This clone has a handful of counts. Its antigen is as yet unknown. The V segment lost 3 bases and the J segment 8 bases; nucleotides outside the gene matches: 6. Germline CDR1 and CDR2: SNHLY and FYNNEI. The CDR3 is 16 amino acids. Only in-frame clones appear in the TCRdb table, and some are missing; sequencing was by immunoSEQ multiplex PCR. This sample has 25,000 to 35,000 clones, with roughly two thirds found just once. Viral peptide pools were used in the ViraFEST assay to expand antigen-specific CD4+ T cells, and sequencing came afterward. Subsequent to less than twelve days of culture, CD4+ T cells were isolated. Absence of prior SARS-CoV-2 infection characterized the vaccine recipients, who showed negative nucleocapsid antibodies. Each well held a few million PBMC cultured with around 9.4 ug/ml peptides and around 11 IU/ml IL-2.

This TCR was recovered from a human donor who received a COVID-19 vaccine. The chain employs TRBV2 and TRBJ2-3, with TRBD2 matching 15 bases. Sequenced here: CD4+ T cells from PBMCs cultured with HCoV-229E spike peptides, sampled before COVID-19 vaccination. This chain's CDR3 is CASSDRTSGGAGTQYF. As DNA, the CDR3 is TGTGCCAGCAGTGACCGGACTAGCGGGGGGGCGGGTACGCAGTATTTT.